This T cell receptor (beta chain) appears in the sequencing data of a study of early T cells in non-severe SARS-CoV-2 infection. Study details: The authors sequenced bulk RNA from unsorted whole blood, leaving chains unpaired. General observations from the study: VDJdb matching, biased toward anti-spike CD8 responses, missed private and CD4 specificities.

The CDR3 contains 12 residues. Germline assignment: CDR1 MDHEN and CDR2 SYDVKM. Trimming removed 4 bases from V and 4 bases from J, with 4 bases in between. Individual cDNA molecules received unique molecular identifiers during library preparation. TCRdb passed the 5' RACE reads through MiXCR, listing each CDR3 protein once. The sample shows around 70,000 distinct CDR3 sequences, around 16% of them seen only once. Ten or more counts support this clonotype. What it binds is unknown. The chain joins TRBV28 to TRBJ2-2; no definite D call. What was sequenced was whole blood. The clonotype originates from an adult who was a healthcare worker with PCR-confirmed SARS-CoV-2 infection or an uninfected control (not recorded which). For the CDR3, the DNA is TGTGCCAGCAGTTCTCTCACCGGGGAGCTGTTTTTT. Protein: CASSSLTGELFF.